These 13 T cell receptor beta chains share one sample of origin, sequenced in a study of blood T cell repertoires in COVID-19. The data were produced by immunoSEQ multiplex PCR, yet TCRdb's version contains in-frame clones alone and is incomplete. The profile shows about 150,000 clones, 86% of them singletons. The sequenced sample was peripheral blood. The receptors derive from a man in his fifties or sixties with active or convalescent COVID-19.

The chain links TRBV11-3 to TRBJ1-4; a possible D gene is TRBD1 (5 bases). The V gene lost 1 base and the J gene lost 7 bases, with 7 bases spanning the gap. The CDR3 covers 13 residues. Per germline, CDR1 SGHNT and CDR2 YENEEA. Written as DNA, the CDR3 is TGTGCCAGCAGCTTAGGGGGCAGTGAAAAACTGTTTTTT. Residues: CASSLGGSEKLFF.

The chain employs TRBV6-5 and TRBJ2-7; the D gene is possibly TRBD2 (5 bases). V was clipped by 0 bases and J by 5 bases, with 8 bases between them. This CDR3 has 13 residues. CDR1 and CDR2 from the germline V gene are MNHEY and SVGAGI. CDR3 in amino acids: CASSYSASNEQYF. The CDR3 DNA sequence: TGTGCCAGCAGTTACTCAGCTAGCAACGAGCAGTACTTC.

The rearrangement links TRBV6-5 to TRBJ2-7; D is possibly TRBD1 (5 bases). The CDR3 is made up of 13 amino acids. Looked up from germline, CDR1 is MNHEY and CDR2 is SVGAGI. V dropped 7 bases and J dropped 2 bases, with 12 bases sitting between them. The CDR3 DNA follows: TGTGCCAGCAAGACGACAGACACCTACGAGCAGTACTTC. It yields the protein CASKTTDTYEQYF.

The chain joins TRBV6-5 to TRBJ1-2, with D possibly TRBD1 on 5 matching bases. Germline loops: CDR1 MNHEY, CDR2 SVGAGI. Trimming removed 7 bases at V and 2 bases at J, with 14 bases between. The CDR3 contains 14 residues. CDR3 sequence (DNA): TGTGCCAGCACTCCCTGGGGGGGGAACTATGGCTACACCTTC. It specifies CASTPWGGNYGYTF.

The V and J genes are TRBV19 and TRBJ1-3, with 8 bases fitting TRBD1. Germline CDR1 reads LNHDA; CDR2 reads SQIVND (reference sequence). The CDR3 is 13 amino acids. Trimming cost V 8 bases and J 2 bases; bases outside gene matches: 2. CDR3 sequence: CASGTGTGNTIYF. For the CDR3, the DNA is TGTGCCAGTGGGACAGGAACTGGAAACACCATATATTTT.

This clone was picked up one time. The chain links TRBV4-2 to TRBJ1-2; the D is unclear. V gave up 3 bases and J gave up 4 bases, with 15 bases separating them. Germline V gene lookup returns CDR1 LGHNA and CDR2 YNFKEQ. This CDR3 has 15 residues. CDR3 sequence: CASSQVMYGSYGYTF. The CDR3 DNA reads TGTGCCAGCAGCCAGGTTATGTACGGGAGCTATGGCTACACCTTC.

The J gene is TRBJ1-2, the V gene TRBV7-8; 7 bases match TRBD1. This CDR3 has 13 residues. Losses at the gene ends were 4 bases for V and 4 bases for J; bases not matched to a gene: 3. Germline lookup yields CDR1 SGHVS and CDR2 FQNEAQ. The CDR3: CASSSWDSYGYTF. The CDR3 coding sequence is TGTGCCAGCAGCTCATGGGACAGCTATGGCTACACCTTC.

This chain's CDR3 is CASSSTGTGLTEAFF. DNA of the CDR3: TGCGCCAGCAGCTCCACCGGGACAGGGCTCACTGAAGCTTTCTTT. This chain joins TRBV5-1 and TRBJ1-1; 9 bases are shared with TRBD1. The CDR3 runs to 15 residues. Germline V lookup: CDR1 SGHRS, CDR2 YFSETQ. V was clipped by 3 bases and J by 4 bases; unmatched bases: 7.

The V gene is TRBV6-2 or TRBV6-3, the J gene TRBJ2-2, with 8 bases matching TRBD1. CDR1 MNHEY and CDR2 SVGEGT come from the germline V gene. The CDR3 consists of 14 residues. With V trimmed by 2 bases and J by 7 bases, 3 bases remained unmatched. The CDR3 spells CASSYGQGYGELFF. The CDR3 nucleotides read TGTGCCAGCAGTTACGGACAGGGATACGGGGAGCTGTTTTTT.

The CDR3 here is CASRLELRGTFTDTQYF. Here the CDR3 DNA reads TGTGCCAGCAGGTTGGAATTAAGAGGGACTTTCACAGATACGCAGTATTTT. V usage is TRBV7-2 and J usage is TRBJ2-3; possible D gene TRBD2, 6 bases. The CDR3 runs to 17 residues. The ends were cut back, 6 bases at V and 2 bases at J, with 21 bases in the middle. The germline V gene encodes CDR1 SGHTA and CDR2 FQGNSA. Filled out from reference TRBV7-2 and TRBJ2-3, the complete variable domain reads GAGVSQSPSNKVTEKGKDVELRCDPISGHTALYWYRQSLGQGLEFLIYFQGNSAPDKSGLPSDRFSAERTGGSVSTLTIQRTQQEDSAVYLCASRLELRGTFTDTQYFGPGTRLTVL.

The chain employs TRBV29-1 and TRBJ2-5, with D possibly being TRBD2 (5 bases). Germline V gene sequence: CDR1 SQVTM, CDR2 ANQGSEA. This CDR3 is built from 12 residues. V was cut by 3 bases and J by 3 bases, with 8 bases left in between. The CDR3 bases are TGCAGCGTTGAGGTGAGGGAAGAGACCCAGTACTTC. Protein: CSVEVREETQYF.

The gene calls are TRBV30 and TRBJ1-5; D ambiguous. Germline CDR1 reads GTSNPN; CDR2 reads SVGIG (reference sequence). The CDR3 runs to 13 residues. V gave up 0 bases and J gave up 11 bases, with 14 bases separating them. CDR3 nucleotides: TGTGCCTGGAGTGTATCCCATTCTGACACCCAGCATTTT. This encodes CAWSVSHSDTQHF.

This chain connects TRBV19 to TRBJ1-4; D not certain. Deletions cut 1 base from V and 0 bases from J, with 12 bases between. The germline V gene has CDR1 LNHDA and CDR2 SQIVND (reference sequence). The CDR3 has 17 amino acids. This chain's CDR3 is CASSIGSRGATNEKLFF. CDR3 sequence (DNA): TGTGCCAGTAGTATAGGCTCCCGAGGAGCAACTAATGAAAAACTGTTTTTT.